These T cell receptor beta chains were read from a single sample in a study of identical twins. TCRdb re-derived calls from the 5' RACE reads in MiXCR, one entry per CDR3 protein. The sample has 200,000 to 250,000 distinct CDR3 sequences; around 8.1% are singletons. These same records also appear under a second study, on yellow fever vaccine responses in identical twins.

The specimen was memory (CD45RO+) T cells sorted from blood. The receptors derive from a woman younger than 35 in good health. Each CDR3 is given with its conserved first and last residue. A D gene is named only where the DNA matches it firmly. A row's size may be missing; if present it is once, few, many or a size class.

CDR3 protein,CDR3 DNA,V gene,clone size,D gene,J gene
CASKGQRSEQYF,TGTGCCAGCAAAGGACAGCGGAGTGAGCAGTACTTC,TRBV2,few,NA,TRBJ2-7
CASSPLAGVPNEQFF,TGTGCCAGCAGCCCGCTAGCGGGAGTACCAAATGAGCAGTTCTTC,TRBV2,many,TRBD2,TRBJ2-1
CASSEGGLAKNIQYF,TGTGCCAGCAGTGAGGGGGGTCTAGCCAAAAACATTCAGTACTTC,TRBV2,NA,NA,TRBJ2-4
CAIQLEAGMFGYTF,TGTGCCATCCAGCTGGAGGCGGGTATGTTTGGCTACACCTTC,TRBV10-3,few,NA,TRBJ1-2
CASSLGAGAADTQYF,TGTGCCAGCAGCTTGGGAGCGGGGGCCGCAGATACGCAGTATTTT,TRBV11-2,NA,TRBD2,TRBJ2-3
CASSWTGPGANVLTF,TGTGCCAGCAGCTGGACAGGGCCCGGGGCCAACGTCCTGACTTTC,TRBV7-3,NA,TRBD1,TRBJ2-6
CASNIGGVWEKLFF,TGTGCCAGCAACATAGGGGGGGTTTGGGAAAAACTGTTTTTT,TRBV12-3/TRBV12-4,many,NA,TRBJ1-4
CASSSQGAGETQYF,TGTGCCAGCAGCTCCCAGGGGGCGGGGGAGACCCAGTACTTC,TRBV7-2,NA,TRBD1,TRBJ2-5
CASSQDNSPGSYNEQFF,TGTGCCAGCAGCCAAGATAACTCTCCGGGATCCTACAATGAGCAGTTCTTC,TRBV14,many,NA,TRBJ2-1
CASSSPGGSTYNEQFF,TGTGCCAGCAGCTCCCCAGGGGGCAGTACCTACAATGAGCAGTTCTTC,TRBV7-9,many,TRBD1,TRBJ2-1
CSVRGQGDYGYTF,TGCAGCGTGAGGGGACAGGGAGACTATGGCTACACCTTC,TRBV29-1,many,TRBD1,TRBJ1-2
CATSRAGLNTDTQYF,TGTGCCACCAGCAGAGCCGGTCTTAACACAGATACGCAGTATTTT,TRBV15,many,NA,TRBJ2-3
CASSYLRQVYYQETQYF,TGTGCCAGCAGTTACCTCCGACAGGTATATTACCAAGAGACCCAGTACTTC,TRBV6-5,many,NA,TRBJ2-5
CASSSDGTGQYF,TGTGCCAGCAGTTCGGACGGGACAGGGCAGTACTTC,TRBV28,NA,TRBD1,TRBJ2-7
CASSLRQGNTEAFF,TGTGCCAGCAGCCTCAGACAGGGGAACACTGAAGCTTTCTTT,TRBV3-1,many,TRBD1,TRBJ1-1
CASSLRGSDTQYF,TGTGCCAGCAGCTTAAGGGGGTCAGATACGCAGTATTTT,TRBV7-2,many,NA,TRBJ2-3
CASSRGMSDTGELFF,TGTGCCAGCTCAAGGGGGATGTCGGACACCGGGGAGCTGTTTTTT,TRBV18,many,NA,TRBJ2-2
CASSFLGGEQPQHF,TGTGCCAGCAGCTTTCTGGGGGGCGAGCAGCCCCAGCATTTT,TRBV7-2,many,NA,TRBJ1-5
CASSLYSGETQYF,TGTGCCAGCAGCTTGTACAGCGGCGAGACCCAGTACTTC,TRBV5-4,few,NA,TRBJ2-5
CASSFHNTGEAFF,TGTGCCAGCAGTTTCCATAATACAGGGGAAGCTTTCTTT,TRBV6-5,NA,NA,TRBJ1-1
CASSQDTAYQETQYF,TGCGCCAGCAGCCAGGACACGGCGTACCAAGAGACCCAGTACTTC,TRBV4-1,NA,NA,TRBJ2-5
CASSARPYEQYF,TGTGCCAGCAGCGCCAGACCCTACGAGCAGTACTTC,TRBV28,NA,NA,TRBJ2-7
CASSRHRNQPHTQYF,TGCGCCAGCAGCCGACATAGGAACCAGCCCCATACGCAGTATTTT,TRBV5-1,few,NA,TRBJ2-3
CSARSLAGVPEQYF,TGCAGTGCTAGGTCCCTAGCGGGAGTACCCGAGCAGTACTTC,TRBV20-1,many,TRBD2,TRBJ2-7
CASMAQSNQPQHF,TGTGCCAGCATGGCGCAGAGCAATCAGCCCCAGCATTTT,TRBV7-8,NA,NA,TRBJ1-5
CASSLSRVQDTQYF,TGTGCCAGCAGTTTGTCAAGGGTACAGGATACGCAGTATTTT,TRBV27,NA,NA,TRBJ2-3
CASSFGTEQYF,TGTGCCAGCAGTTTCGGGACCGAGCAGTACTTC,TRBV6-5,few,NA,TRBJ2-7
CASYFQGDTGELFF,TGTGCCAGCTACTTCCAGGGGGACACCGGGGAGCTGTTTTTT,TRBV2,NA,TRBD1,TRBJ2-2
CASSLQGQETQYF,TGCGCCAGCAGCTTGCAGGGACAAGAGACCCAGTACTTC,TRBV5-1,many,NA,TRBJ2-5